These 20 T cell receptor beta chains were sequenced from one sample in a study of blood T cells in healthy people across ages. Sample-barcoded 5' priming and a J-beta primer mix drove a second PCR of roughly 7 to 11 cycles. TCRdb processed the 5' RACE reads anew with MiXCR; each CDR3 protein has one entry. The table shows approximately 2,000,000 distinct CDR3 sequences, with approximately 39% occurring only once. Material for sequencing was blood. These receptors all stem from a human donor in good health.

V gene TRBV29-1 combines with J gene TRBJ1-4; D is unresolved. The CDR3 runs 14 residues. The germline V gene has CDR1 SQVTM and CDR2 ANQGSEA. The germline V and J ends were trimmed by 4 bases and 3 bases, with 12 bases remaining between them. CDR3 residues: CSVGTGPANEKLFF. The CDR3 DNA reads TGCAGCGTTGGAACGGGTCCAGCTAATGAAAAACTGTTTTTT.

The chain recombines TRBV2 with TRBJ2-7; 7 nucleotides align to TRBD1. V was pared by 4 bases and J by 5 bases, with 8 bases of the junction left unmatched. This CDR3 region has 14 residues. Germline lookup yields CDR1 SNHLY and CDR2 FYNNEI. CDR3 region: CASSATGVEDEQYF. CDR3 in DNA: TGTGCCAGCAGTGCCACAGGGGTGGAAGACGAGCAGTACTTC.

The chain couples TRBV10-3 to TRBJ2-6, with a possible D match to TRBD1 (5 bases). Per germline, CDR1 ENHRY and CDR2 SYGVKD. V lost 0 bases to trimming and J lost 2 bases, with 11 bases between them. The CDR3 length is 17 residues. As DNA, the CDR3 is TGTGCCATCAGTGAGTCGTCAGGACAACCTGGGGCCAACGTCCTGACTTTC. It codes for CAISESSGQPGANVLTF.

This rearrangement joins TRBV9 to TRBJ2-7; 7 bases line up with TRBD2. Trimming at V came to 4 bases and at J to 3 bases, leaving 10 bases not matched to a gene. The germline V gene encodes CDR1 SGDLS and CDR2 YYNGEE. This CDR3 comprises 15 residues. This CDR3 is CASSLYEGGFYEQYF. The CDR3 DNA sequence: TGTGCCAGCAGCCTATACGAGGGAGGGTTCTACGAGCAGTACTTC.

The chain's CDR3 is CASSRLASGTQYF. The CDR3 coding sequence is TGTGCCAGCAGCCGACTAGCGTCGGGGACCCAGTACTTC. This chain uses TRBV11-3 with TRBJ2-5; TRBD2 agrees at 8 bases. V lost 5 bases to trimming and J lost 7 bases; unmatched junction nucleotides: 6. This CDR3 contains 13 residues. Per germline, CDR1 SGHNT and CDR2 YENEEA.

This clonotype was recorded many times. The chain employs TRBV4-3 and TRBJ2-7; maybe TRBD2 (5 bases). CDR1 is LGHNA and CDR2 is YSLEER in the germline V gene. V dropped 0 bases and J dropped 3 bases, with 6 bases sitting between them. This CDR3 contains 13 residues. The CDR3: CASSQDRDYEQYF. CDR3 coding DNA: TGCGCCAGCAGCCAAGATCGGGACTACGAGCAGTACTTC.

The chain uses TRBV20-1 and TRBJ2-2; TRBD1 agrees at 9 bases. The CDR3 has 16 residues. CDR1 DFQATT and CDR2 SNEGSKA come from the germline V gene (reference sequence). V trimming: 3 bases; J trimming: 5 bases; junction bases outside the gene matches: 10. CDR3 residues: CSARPDRGRRTGELFF. As DNA, the CDR3 is TGCAGTGCTAGGCCTGACAGGGGGAGGCGGACCGGGGAGCTGTTTTTT.

This clonotype showed up just a few times. The chain joins TRBV20-1 to TRBJ1-6; 7 bases match TRBD1. This CDR3 comprises 15 residues. V shed 1 base and J 8 bases; nucleotides not matched to a gene: 8. The germline gives CDR1 DFQATT, CDR2 SNEGSKA (reference sequence). The CDR3 loop is CSARVIRQGDSPLHF. The CDR3 DNA reads as TGCAGTGCTAGAGTGATAAGGCAGGGGGATTCACCCCTCCACTTT.

At least ten counts were recorded for this clonotype. The chain combines TRBV7-2 with TRBJ1-2; 10 bases are a match to TRBD1. This CDR3 has 12 residues. Trimming at V came to 4 bases and at J to 8 bases, leaving 1 base not matched to a gene. CDR1 SGHTA and CDR2 FQGNSA come from the germline V gene. CDR3 DNA: TGTGCCAGCAGCTGGACAGGGGGAGGCTACACCTTC. The encoded protein is CASSWTGGGYTF.

The J gene is TRBJ2-1, the V gene TRBV3-1; TRBD2 agrees at 7 bases. Per germline, CDR1 LGHDT and CDR2 YNNKEL (reference sequence). The CDR3 is 15 amino acids. V dropped 1 base and J dropped 4; count of bases not matched to a gene: 4. CDR3 coding DNA: TGTGCCAGCAGCCAAGGGGCGGGGGAGTACAATGAGCAGTTCTTC. This encodes CASSQGAGEYNEQFF.

The V and J genes are TRBV4-2 and TRBJ2-4; weak D call: TRBD2 (6 bases). The germline V gene has CDR1 LGHNA and CDR2 YNFKEQ. This CDR3 has 15 amino acids. The CDR3 region has the DNA TGTGCACCTTGGGAGGTGATAAAAGCCAAAAACATTCAGTACTTC. This translates into CAPWEVIKAKNIQYF.

This clonotype was counted between two and nine times. The chain links TRBV7-2 to TRBJ2-7, with 11 bases fitting TRBD2. The germline V gene has CDR1 SGHTA and CDR2 FQGNSA. This CDR3 has 15 residues. V was clipped by 2 bases and J by 5 bases; unmatched bases: 5. This CDR3 reads CASSLWLAGGHEQYF. Written as DNA, the CDR3 is TGTGCCAGCAGCTTATGGCTAGCGGGGGGTCACGAGCAGTACTTC.

This clonotype appeared a few times. This chain links TRBV7-2 with TRBJ1-2, with unresolved D. CDR3 length: 12 amino acids. CDR1 and CDR2 (germline): SGHTA, FQGNSA. Trimming left V 3 bases short and J 7 bases short, with 9 bases between. DNA of the CDR3: TGTGCCAGCAGCTTGATAAGCGGTGGCTACACCTTC. Amino acids: CASSLISGGYTF. Supplemented by reference TRBV7-2 and TRBJ1-2, the full variable domain reads GAGVSQSPSNKVTEKGKDVELRCDPISGHTALYWYRQSLGQGLEFLIYFQGNSAPDKSGLPSDRFSAERTGGSVSTLTIQRTQQEDSAVYLCASSLISGGYTFGSGTRLTVV.

The rearrangement links TRBV4-1 to TRBJ2-3; 8 bases are a match to TRBD1. J lost 3 bases, V lost 5 bases, and 10 bases had no gene match. The CDR3 has 16 amino acids. From germline, CDR1 is MGHRA and CDR2 YSYEKL. This CDR3 reads CASSSLGQGFTDTQYF. CDR3 sequence (DNA): TGCGCCAGCAGCTCGCTTGGACAGGGTTTTACAGATACGCAGTATTTT.

This clonotype showed up many times. The chain employs TRBV7-2 and TRBJ2-5; a possible D gene is TRBD2 (7 bases). The germline V gene encodes CDR1 SGHTA and CDR2 FQGNSA. The CDR3 has 14 residues. Trimming removed 6 bases at V and 3 bases at J, with 14 bases between. For the CDR3, the DNA is TGTGCCAGCAGAATAGGGGGAGGGGAAGAGACCCAGTACTTC. Translated: CASRIGGGEETQYF.

The gene calls are TRBV3-1 and TRBJ2-3, with D possibly being TRBD2 (5 bases). The CDR3 loop spans 16 amino acids. The germline V and J ends were trimmed by 1 base and 5 bases, with 16 bases remaining between them. Germline V gene sequence: CDR1 LGHDT, CDR2 YNNKEL (reference sequence). The CDR3 DNA sequence: TGTGCCAGCAGCCAAGTTCGAGGGCAGACCCGAGATACGCAGTATTTT. This translates into CASSQVRGQTRDTQYF.

The J gene is TRBJ2-4, the V gene TRBV6-1; D is unresolved. Germline V gives CDR1 MNHNS, CDR2 SASEGT. V shed 2 bases and J shed 0 bases, with 8 bases lying between them. CDR3 length equals 15 residues. This chain's CDR3 is CASSESRLAKNIQYF. CDR3 sequence (DNA): TGTGCCAGCAGTGAATCAAGATTAGCCAAAAACATTCAGTACTTC.

CDR3 DNA: TGTGCCAGTCGCGGGGATTGGACTCAACCACCCTATGGCTACACCTTC. This sequence encodes CASRGDWTQPPYGYTF. This chain links TRBV6-2 or TRBV6-3 with TRBJ1-2; D uncertain. Germline lookup yields CDR1 MNHEY and CDR2 SVGEGT. V was pared by 9 bases and J by 4 bases, with 24 bases between. The CDR3 is 16 amino acids.

This chain links TRBV20-1 with TRBJ1-5; no reliable D call. Germline V gene sequence: CDR1 DFQATT, CDR2 SNEGSKA (reference sequence). The CDR3 sequence is 11 residues long. The germline V and J ends were trimmed by 5 bases and 4 bases, with 6 bases remaining between them. CDR3 bases: TGCAGTGCTCTGGGGAATCAGCCCCAGCATTTT. Its translation: CSALGNQPQHF.

This chain connects TRBV5-1 to TRBJ2-6; TRBD1 aligns across 9 bases. J gave up 0 bases and V 0 bases, and 4 bases lay outside the gene matches. The CDR3 contains 18 residues. CDR1 and CDR2 from the germline V gene are SGHRS and YFSETQ. The CDR3 spells CASSLATGGNSGANVLTF. The CDR3 DNA reads as TGCGCCAGCAGCTTGGCGACAGGGGGTAACTCTGGGGCCAACGTCCTGACTTTC.